This TCR beta chain was sequenced during a study of CD8 T cells in ankylosing spondylitis. Study results and caveats: It appeared that ankylosing spondylitis blood was characterized by a TCR beta motif of several highly homologous variants.

V dropped 3 bases and J dropped 5; count of bases not matched to a gene: 6. Germline CDR1 SGHRS, CDR2 YFSETQ. There are 15 residues in the CDR3. TCRdb recomputed calls from the 5' RACE reads with MiXCR, one row per CDR3 protein. The sample includes 350,000 to 550,000 distinct CDR3 sequences, roughly 25% of them seen just once. This clonotype came up a few times. Its antigen is unknown. The sample comprised blood, either unsorted or a sorted T cell fraction (not recorded which). The origin of this receptor is a male donor with ankylosing spondylitis. The chain uses TRBV5-1 and TRBJ2-5; 11 bases map to TRBD2. The CDR3 bases are TGCGCCAGCAGCTCAGGACTAGCGGGTACCGAGACCCAGTACTTC. Amino acid sequence: CASSSGLAGTETQYF.